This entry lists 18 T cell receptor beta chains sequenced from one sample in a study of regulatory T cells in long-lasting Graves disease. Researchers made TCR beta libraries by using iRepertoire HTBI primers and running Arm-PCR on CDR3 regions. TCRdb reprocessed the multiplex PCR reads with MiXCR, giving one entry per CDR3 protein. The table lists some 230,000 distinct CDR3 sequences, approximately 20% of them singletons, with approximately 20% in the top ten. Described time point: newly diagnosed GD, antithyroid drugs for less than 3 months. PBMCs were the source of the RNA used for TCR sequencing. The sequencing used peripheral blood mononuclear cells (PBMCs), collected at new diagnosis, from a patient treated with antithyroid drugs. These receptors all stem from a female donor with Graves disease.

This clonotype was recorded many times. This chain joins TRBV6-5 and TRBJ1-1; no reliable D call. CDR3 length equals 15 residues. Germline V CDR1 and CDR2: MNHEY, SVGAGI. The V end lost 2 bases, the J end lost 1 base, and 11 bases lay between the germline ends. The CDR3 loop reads CASSYLPGGNTEAFF. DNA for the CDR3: TGTGCCAGCAGTTACCTGCCGGGCGGGAACACTGAAGCTTTCTTT.

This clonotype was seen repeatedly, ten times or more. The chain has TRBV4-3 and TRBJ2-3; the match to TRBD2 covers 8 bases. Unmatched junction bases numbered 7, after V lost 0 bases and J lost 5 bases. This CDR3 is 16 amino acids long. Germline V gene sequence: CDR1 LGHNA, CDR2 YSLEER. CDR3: CASSQDRGLGGDTQYF. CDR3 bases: TGCGCCAGCAGCCAAGATCGGGGACTAGGAGGAGATACGCAGTATTTT.

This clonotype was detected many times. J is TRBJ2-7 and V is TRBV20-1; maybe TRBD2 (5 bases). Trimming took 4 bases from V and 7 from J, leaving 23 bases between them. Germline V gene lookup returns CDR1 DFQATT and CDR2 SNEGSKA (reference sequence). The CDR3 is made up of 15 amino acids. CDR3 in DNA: TGCAGTGCTATGCCCGGACTGGCGGCGGTTAAGGAGCAGTACTTC. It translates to CSAMPGLAAVKEQYF.

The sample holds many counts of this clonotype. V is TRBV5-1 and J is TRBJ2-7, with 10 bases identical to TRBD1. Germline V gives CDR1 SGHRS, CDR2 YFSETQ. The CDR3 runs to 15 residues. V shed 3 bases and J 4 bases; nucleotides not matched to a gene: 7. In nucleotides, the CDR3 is TGCGCCAGCAGCTCGGGACAGGGGTATCCTTACGAGCAGTACTTC. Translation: CASSSGQGYPYEQYF.

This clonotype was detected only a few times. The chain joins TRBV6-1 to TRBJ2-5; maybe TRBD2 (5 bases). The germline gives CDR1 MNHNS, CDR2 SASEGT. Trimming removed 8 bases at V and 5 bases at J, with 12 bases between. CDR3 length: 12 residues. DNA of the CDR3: TGTGCCAGCTCCCGAGCGGTGGAGACCCAGTACTTC. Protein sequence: CASSRAVETQYF.

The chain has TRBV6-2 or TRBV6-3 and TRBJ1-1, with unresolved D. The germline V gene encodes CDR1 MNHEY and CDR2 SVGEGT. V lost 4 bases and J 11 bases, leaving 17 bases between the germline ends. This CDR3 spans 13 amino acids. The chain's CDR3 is CASSSRPRLGAFF. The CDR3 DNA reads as TGTGCCAGCAGTTCCAGACCCCGGTTGGGGGCTTTCTTT.

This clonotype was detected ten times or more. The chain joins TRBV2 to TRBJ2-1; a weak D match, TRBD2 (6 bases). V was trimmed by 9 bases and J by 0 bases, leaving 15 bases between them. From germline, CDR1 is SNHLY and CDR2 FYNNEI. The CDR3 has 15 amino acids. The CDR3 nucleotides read TGTGCCAGTACCCATAGCGGAAGCTCCTACAATGAGCAGTTCTTC. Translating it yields CASTHSGSSYNEQFF.

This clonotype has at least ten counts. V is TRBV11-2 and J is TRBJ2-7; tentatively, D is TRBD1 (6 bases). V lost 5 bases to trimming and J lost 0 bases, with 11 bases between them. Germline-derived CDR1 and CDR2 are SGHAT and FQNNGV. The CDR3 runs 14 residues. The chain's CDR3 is CASSTEQGSYEQYF. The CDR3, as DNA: TGTGCCAGCAGCACGGAACAGGGCTCCTACGAGCAGTACTTC. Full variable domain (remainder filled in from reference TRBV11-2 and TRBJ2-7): EAGVAQSPRYKIIEKRQSVAFWCNPISGHATLYWYQQILGQGPKLLIQFQNNGVVDDSQLPKDRFSAERLKGVDSTLKIQPAKLEDSAVYLCASSTEQGSYEQYFGPGTRLTVT.

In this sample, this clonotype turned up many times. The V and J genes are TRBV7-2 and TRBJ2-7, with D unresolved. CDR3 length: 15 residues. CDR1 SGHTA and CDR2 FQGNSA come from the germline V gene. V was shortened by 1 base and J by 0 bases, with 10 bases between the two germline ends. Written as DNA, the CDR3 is TGTGCCAGCAGCTTAGATGGTGGGCGCTCCTACGAGCAGTACTTC. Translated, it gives CASSLDGGRSYEQYF.

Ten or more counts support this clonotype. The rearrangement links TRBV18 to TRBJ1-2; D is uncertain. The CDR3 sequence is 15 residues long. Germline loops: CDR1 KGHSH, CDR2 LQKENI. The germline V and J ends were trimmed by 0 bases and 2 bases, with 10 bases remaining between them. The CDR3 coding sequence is TGTGCCAGCTCACCACCGGAAGCGAGGAACTATGGCTACACCTTC. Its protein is CASSPPEARNYGYTF.

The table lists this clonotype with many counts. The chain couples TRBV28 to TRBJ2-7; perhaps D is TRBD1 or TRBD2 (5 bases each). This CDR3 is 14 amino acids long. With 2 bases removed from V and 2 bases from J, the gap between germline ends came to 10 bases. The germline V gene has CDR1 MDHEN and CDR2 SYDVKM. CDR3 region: CASSLLGETYEQYF. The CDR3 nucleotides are TGTGCCAGCAGTTTACTGGGGGAGACCTACGAGCAGTACTTC. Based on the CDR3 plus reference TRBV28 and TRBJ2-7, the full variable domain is DVKVTQSSRYLVKRTGEKVFLECVQDMDHENMFWYRQDPGLGLRLIYFSYDVKMKEKGDIPEGYSVSREKKERFSLILESASTNQTSMYLCASSLLGETYEQYFGPGTRLTVT.

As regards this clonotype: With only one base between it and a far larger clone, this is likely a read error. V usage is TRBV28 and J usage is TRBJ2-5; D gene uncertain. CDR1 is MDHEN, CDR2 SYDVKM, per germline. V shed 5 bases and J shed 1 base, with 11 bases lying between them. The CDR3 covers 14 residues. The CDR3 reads CASSERQAQETQYF. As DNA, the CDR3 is TGTGCCAGCAGTGAGAGGCAGGCCCAAGAGACCCAGTACTTC.

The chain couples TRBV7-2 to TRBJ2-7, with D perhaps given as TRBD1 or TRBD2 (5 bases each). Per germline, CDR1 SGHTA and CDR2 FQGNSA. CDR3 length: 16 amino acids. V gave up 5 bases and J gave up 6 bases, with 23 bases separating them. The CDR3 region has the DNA TGTGCCAGCAGCCCTTCCTTGGGGGTTCCCCGGGTCGAGCAGTACTTC. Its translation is CASSPSLGVPRVEQYF.

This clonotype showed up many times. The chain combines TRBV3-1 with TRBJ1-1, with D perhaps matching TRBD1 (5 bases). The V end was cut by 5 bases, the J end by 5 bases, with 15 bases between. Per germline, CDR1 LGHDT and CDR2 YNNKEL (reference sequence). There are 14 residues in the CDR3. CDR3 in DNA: TGTGCCAGCAGCAGAGGGACGGGGAAGACTGAAGCTTTCTTT. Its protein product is CASSRGTGKTEAFF.

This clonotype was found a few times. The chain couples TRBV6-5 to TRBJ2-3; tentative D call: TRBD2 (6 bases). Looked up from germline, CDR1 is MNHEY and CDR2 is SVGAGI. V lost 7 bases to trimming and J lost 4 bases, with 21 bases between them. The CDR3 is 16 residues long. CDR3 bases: TGTGCCAGCAAGTTACGGGAGTGGGCCGGGGCAGATACGCAGTATTTT. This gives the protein CASKLREWAGADTQYF.

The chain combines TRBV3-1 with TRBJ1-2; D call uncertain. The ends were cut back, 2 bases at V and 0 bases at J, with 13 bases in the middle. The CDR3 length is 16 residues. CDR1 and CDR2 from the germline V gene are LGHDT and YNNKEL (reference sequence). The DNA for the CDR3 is TGTGCCAGCAGCCAACGTCCCAGGCCAGCTAACTATGGCTACACCTTC. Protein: CASSQRPRPANYGYTF.

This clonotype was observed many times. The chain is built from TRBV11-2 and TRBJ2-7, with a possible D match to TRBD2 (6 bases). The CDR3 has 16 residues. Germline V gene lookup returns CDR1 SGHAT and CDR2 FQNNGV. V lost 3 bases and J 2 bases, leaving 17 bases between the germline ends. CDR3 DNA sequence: TGTGCCAGCAGCTTGGGACCCGGGACTGGAGCCTACGAGCAGTACTTC. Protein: CASSLGPGTGAYEQYF.

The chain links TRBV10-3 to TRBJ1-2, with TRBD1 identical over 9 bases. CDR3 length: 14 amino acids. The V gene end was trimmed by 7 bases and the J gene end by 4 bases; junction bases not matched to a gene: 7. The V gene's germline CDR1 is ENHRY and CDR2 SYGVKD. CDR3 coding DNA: TGTGCCATCAACTCGGGACAGGGCGCCTATGGCTACACCTTC. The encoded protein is CAINSGQGAYGYTF.